This T cell receptor beta chain is from a study of blood T cell repertoires in COVID-19. Profiled with immunoSEQ multiplex PCR; TCRdb holds only in-frame clones, not every one. The data contain roughly 150,000 clones, 65% to 85% of them singletons. This TCR derives from a man between 65 and 85 years old who had been exposed to COVID-19. Sequencing was performed on PBMCs or T cells enriched from blood (not recorded which).

CDR3 protein: CASSLSTKNTGELFF. CDR3 nucleotides: TGTGCCAGCAGCTTATCGACAAAAAACACCGGGGAGCTGTTTTTT. The chain couples TRBV7-2 to TRBJ2-2; D is unclear. The CDR3 extends over 15 amino acids. Germline V gene lookup returns CDR1 SGHTA and CDR2 FQGNSA. The V end was cut by 2 bases, the J end by 2 bases, with 9 bases between. The full variable domain, with the rest looked up from reference TRBV7-2 and TRBJ2-2, is GAGVSQSPSNKVTEKGKDVELRCDPISGHTALYWYRQSLGQGLEFLIYFQGNSAPDKSGLPSDRFSAERTGGSVSTLTIQRTQQEDSAVYLCASSLSTKNTGELFFGEGSRLTVL.